One T cell receptor beta chain is described in this entry. Metastatic or locally advanced urothelial carcinoma was present in the patients. This entry comes from a study of PD-L1 blockade in urothelial cancer. In the study overall: Each participant's history included 0 to 3 prior chemotherapy regimens.

V lost 2 bases and J lost 6; bases outside the gene matches: 13. The CDR3 is 18 amino acids. CDR1 is MNHNS, CDR2 SASEGT, per germline. Sequencing was performed with immunoSEQ multiplex PCR; in TCRdb, only in-frame clones are kept and a portion is missing. Of fewer than 130,000 clones in the sample, about 85% are singletons; the top ten hold about 2.4%. The clonotype was recovered from a man in his fifties or sixties with urothelial cancer. The chain employs TRBV6-1 and TRBJ2-2, with 9 positions matching TRBD2. This specimen consisted of PBMCs, obtained around atezolizumab (anti-PD-L1) treatment. CDR3 DNA sequence: TGTGCCAGCAGTGAATTGAAGTTAGCGGGAGTTGTCGCCGGGGAGCTGTTTTTT. This sequence encodes CASSELKLAGVVAGELFF.